This TCR beta chain was retrieved from a study of blood T cell repertoires in COVID-19. Study in general: PBMCs, B-cell-depleted T cells, or T cells were the source of the cDNA or gDNA that made up the material.

The assay was immunoSEQ multiplex PCR, and TCRdb's table has in-frame clones only and misses some. This table holds over 140,000 clones, about 79% found once. The TCR originated in a woman aged 45 to 65 who had recovered from COVID-19. Sample: PBMCs or T cells enriched from blood (not recorded which).

As DNA, the CDR3 is TGTGCCAGCAGCGTGACAGGGGTTCCTGGAAACACCATATATTTT. The encoded protein is CASSVTGVPGNTIYF. This chain joins TRBV9 and TRBJ1-3; 8 bases align to TRBD1. Germline CDR1 reads SGDLS; CDR2 reads YYNGEE. The length of the CDR3 is 15 residues. The V segment lost 2 bases and the J segment 2 bases; nucleotides outside the gene matches: 3.